The present T cell receptor beta chain was sequenced within a study of T-cell memory formation after mild COVID-19. The overall study: Largely, the TCR clusters proved donor specific.

V gave up 4 bases and J gave up 6 bases, with 13 bases separating them. CDR3 size: 13 residues. Germline CDR1 is SGHRS and CDR2 is YFSETQ. Findings of the study overall: SARS-CoV-2 specificity of second-wave clones peaking day 37 was unconfirmed. The CD4+ clones that contracted clustered mainly within CM and EM, and the CD8+ clones concentrated in EMRA. The study found balanced CD4/CD8 in clones contracting day 15 to 85 and a CD4+ lean in later expanders.

This clonotype was seen ten or more times. Its matching antigen is unknown. TCRdb redid the calling of the 5' RACE reads with MiXCR, one entry per CDR3 protein. The table records roughly 14,000 distinct CDR3 sequences, roughly a fifth of them present only once. J is TRBJ1-1 and V is TRBV5-1; no reliable D call. Source material: PBMCs or a T cell subset sorted from them (not recorded which). The clonotype originates from a man younger than 30 who had mild COVID-19 (a few samples of this study predate the infection). Cell type and time point are not known. The CDR3 region is CASSLDPFPEAFF. In DNA, the CDR3 is TGCGCCAGCAGCCTTGACCCTTTCCCTGAAGCTTTCTTT.